Sequencing of this T cell receptor (beta chain) was carried out in a study of shared clonotypes between healthy human individuals. Study as a whole: CD8 memory received one plate per donor, CD8 naive two, CD4 memory three and CD4 naive three.

Only CD45RO-negative cells positively selected for CCR7 counted as naive CD8 cells, so terminally differentiated effector memory CD45RA+ cells were excluded. Every donor, a Caucasian adult, lived in Nashville, Tennessee. The CDR3 runs 17 residues. Germline V gene sequence: CDR1 MGHRA, CDR2 YSYEKL. Trimming cost V 0 bases and J 8 bases; bases outside gene matches: 11. Data came from immunoSEQ multiplex PCR; TCRdb stores just in-frame clones and leaves some out. The sample includes millions of clones, approximately 94% of them seen just once. The chain employs TRBV4-1 and TRBJ1-2; TRBD1 matches at 11 bases. The sample comprised naive CD8+ T cells from PBMCs. This clonotype was obtained from a man younger than 30 in good health. Some clones in this sample may be carry-over from other donors' samples. The DNA for the CDR3 is TGCGCCAGCAGCCAAGACCTGGGACAGGGGGTTTTCACAGGCTACACCTTC. Residues: CASSQDLGQGVFTGYTF.